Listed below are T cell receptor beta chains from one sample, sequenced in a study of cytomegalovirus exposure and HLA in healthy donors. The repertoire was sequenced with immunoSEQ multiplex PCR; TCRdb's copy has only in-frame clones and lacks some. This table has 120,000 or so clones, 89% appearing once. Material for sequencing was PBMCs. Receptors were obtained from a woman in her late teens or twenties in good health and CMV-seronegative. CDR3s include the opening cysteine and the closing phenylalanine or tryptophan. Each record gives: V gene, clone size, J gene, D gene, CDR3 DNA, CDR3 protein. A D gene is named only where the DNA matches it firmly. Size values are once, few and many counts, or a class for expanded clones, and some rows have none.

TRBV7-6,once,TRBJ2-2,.,TGTGCCAGCAGCTTAGTAGTGACAGGTTATCAGAACACCGGGGAGCTGTTTTTT,CASSLVVTGYQNTGELFF
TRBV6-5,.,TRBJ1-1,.,TGTGCCAGCAACCAACGGGAGGGGTTGCTCACTGAAGCTTTCTTT,CASNQREGLLTEAFF
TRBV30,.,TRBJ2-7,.,TGTGCCTGGAGTGACGGGGTTTACGAGCAGTACTTC,CAWSDGVYEQYF
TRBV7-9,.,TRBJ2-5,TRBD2,TGTGCCAGCAGCCACCCAAGCGGGAAAGAGACCCAGTACTTC,CASSHPSGKETQYF
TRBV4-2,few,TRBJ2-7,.,TGTGCCAGCAGCCAAGCCTCAAAGGTCGGGGGCTACGAGCAGTACTTC,CASSQASKVGGYEQYF
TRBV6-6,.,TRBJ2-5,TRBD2,TGTGCCAGCAGTTGGAGCGGGGGCCAAGAGACCCAGTACTTC,CASSWSGGQETQYF
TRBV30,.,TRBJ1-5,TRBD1,TGTGCCTGTTACAGGGGCCCCAACGCACCTCCGATTGGGCAGCCCCAGCATTTT,CACYRGPNAPPIGQPQHF
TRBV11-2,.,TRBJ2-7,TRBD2,TGTGCCAGCAGCCTTCGGACTAGCGTAAGCTCCTACGAGCAGTACTTC,CASSLRTSVSSYEQYF
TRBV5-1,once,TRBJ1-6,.,TGCGCCAGCAGCTTGGTGGGGACACGGAGCTCCTATAATTCACCCCTCCACTTT,CASSLVGTRSSYNSPLHF
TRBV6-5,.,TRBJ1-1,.,TGTGCCAGCAGTTACAAGGGAGCAGCTTTCTTT,CASSYKGAAFF
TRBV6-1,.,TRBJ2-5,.,TGTGCCAGCGGGAAGGACTTCCAAGAGACCCAGTACTTC,CASGKDFQETQYF
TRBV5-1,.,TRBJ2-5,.,TGCGCCAGCAGCTTGCTGTTAGGCCTAGCGGAGACCCAGTACTTC,CASSLLLGLAETQYF
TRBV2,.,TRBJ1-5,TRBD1,TGTGCCAGCAGTGTGCAGGGGGCGAGCAATCAGCCCCAGCATTTT,CASSVQGASNQPQHF
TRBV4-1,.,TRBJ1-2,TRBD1,TGCGCCAGCAGCCAAGGGGACAGGGTGGGCTATGGCTACACCTTC,CASSQGDRVGYGYTF
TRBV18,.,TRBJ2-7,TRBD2,TGTGCCAGCTCACTGACTAGCGGGAGGGCGGAAGAGCAGTACTTC,CASSLTSGRAEEQYF
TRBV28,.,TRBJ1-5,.,TGTGCCAGCAGTTTGGTAGGGCGGGCCAATCAGCCCCAGCATTTT,CASSLVGRANQPQHF
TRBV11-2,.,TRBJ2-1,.,TGTGCCAGCAGCTTTAATCAGGACTCCTCCTACAATGAGCAGTTCTTC,CASSFNQDSSYNEQFF
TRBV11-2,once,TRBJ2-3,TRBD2,TGTGCCAGCAGCTCCGGCGGGGGGCTCGGGAGGGCCGTGGATACGCAGTATTTT,CASSSGGGLGRAVDTQYF
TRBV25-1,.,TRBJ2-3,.,TGTGCCAGCAGGATTTCCGGTGCGCAGTATTTT,CASRISGAQYF
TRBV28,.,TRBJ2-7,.,TGTGCCAGCAGTTTAGAGGTGATCATCCCTTACGAGCAGTACTTC,CASSLEVIIPYEQYF
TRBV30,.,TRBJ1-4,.,TGTGCCTGGAGCCTCCGTCCCCTTAATGAAAAACTGTTTTTT,CAWSLRPLNEKLFF
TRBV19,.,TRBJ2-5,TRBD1,TGTGCCAGTAGTATAAGGGGGCGGGAGACCCAGTACTTC,CASSIRGRETQYF
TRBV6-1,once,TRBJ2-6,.,TGTGCCAGCAGTGGGCGGTGGGGGACGGGAGACTCTGGGGCCAACGTCCTGACTTTC,CASSGRWGTGDSGANVLTF
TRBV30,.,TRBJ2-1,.,TGTGCCTGGAGTAAGGGGTCGCCGGGTGAGCAGTTCTTC,CAWSKGSPGEQFF
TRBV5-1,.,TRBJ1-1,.,TGCGCCAGCAGCCCCCAAGGGGGCACTGAAGCTTTCTTT,CASSPQGGTEAFF
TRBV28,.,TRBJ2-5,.,TGTGCCAGCAGTTTAGCTTTGACTCTTCAAGAGACCCAGTACTTC,CASSLALTLQETQYF
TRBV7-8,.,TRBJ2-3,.,TGTGCCAGCAGCCCGGGGAGCACAGATACGCAGTATTTT,CASSPGSTDTQYF
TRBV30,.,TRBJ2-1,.,TGTGCCTGGAGTGTACAACCGGGAGCTTATAATGAGCAGTTCTTC,CAWSVQPGAYNEQFF
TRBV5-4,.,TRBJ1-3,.,TGTGCCAGCAGCGATATGACAGAAACCCTCTCTGGAAACACCATATATTTT,CASSDMTETLSGNTIYF
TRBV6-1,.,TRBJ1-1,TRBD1,TGTGCCAGCAGTGAAGGGGGGACAGAGAACACTGAAGCTTTCTTT,CASSEGGTENTEAFF
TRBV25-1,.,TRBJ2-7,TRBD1,TGTGCCAGCAGTGGACAGGGGGCGAGGAAGCAGTACTTC,CASSGQGARKQYF
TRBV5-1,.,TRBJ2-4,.,TGCGCCAGCAGCTTAAGGTCAGGGTACATTCAGTACTTC,CASSLRSGYIQYF
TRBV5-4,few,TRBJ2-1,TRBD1,TGTGCCAGCAGCTATCCCCTGAGGGACAGGGCGAATGAGCAGTTCTTC,CASSYPLRDRANEQFF
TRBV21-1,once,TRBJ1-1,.,TGTGCCAGCAGCAAGGGGGGAATAGGGAACACTGAAGCTTTCTTT,CASSKGGIGNTEAFF
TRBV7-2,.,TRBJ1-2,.,TGTGCCAGCAGCTTAATGTCAGAATACTATGGCTACACCTTC,CASSLMSEYYGYTF
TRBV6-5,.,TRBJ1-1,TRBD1,TGTGCCAGCAGTCCAACAGGGGGCAAAACTGAAGCTTTCTTT,CASSPTGGKTEAFF
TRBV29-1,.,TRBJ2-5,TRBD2,TGCAGCGTCCCAGGACTAGCGGGGTACTTCCAAGAGACCCAGTACTTC,CSVPGLAGYFQETQYF
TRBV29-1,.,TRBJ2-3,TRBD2,TGCAGCGTTGATGTTAGCGGGGCATCAGATACGCAGTATTTT,CSVDVSGASDTQYF
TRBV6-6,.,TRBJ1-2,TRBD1,TGTGCCAGCAGTCCCCGGGACAGGGGGCATTACTATGGCTACACCTTC,CASSPRDRGHYYGYTF
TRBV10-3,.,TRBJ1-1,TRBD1,TGTGCCATCAGTGAGACAGGGGTCAACACTGAAGCTTTCTTT,CAISETGVNTEAFF
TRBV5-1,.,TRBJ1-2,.,TGCGCCAGCAGCAAGAACAGGGACTATGGCTACACCTTC,CASSKNRDYGYTF
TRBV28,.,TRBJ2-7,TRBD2,TGTGCCAGCACTAAGCGGGACTCCTACGAGCAGTACTTC,CASTKRDSYEQYF
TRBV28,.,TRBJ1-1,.,TGTGCCAGCAGTTTATGGACAGGCCCGAGGTCTGAAGCTTTCTTT,CASSLWTGPRSEAFF
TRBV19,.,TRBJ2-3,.,TGTGCCAGTAGGGGAGGTAGGACAGATACGCAGTATTTT,CASRGGRTDTQYF
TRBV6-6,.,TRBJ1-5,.,TGTGCCAGCAGCGACGAACAGGGCTATAGCAATCAGCCCCAGCATTTT,CASSDEQGYSNQPQHF
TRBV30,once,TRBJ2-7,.,TGTGCCTGGAGTGGGGCGATAACCTACTCCTACGAGCAGTACTTC,CAWSGAITYSYEQYF
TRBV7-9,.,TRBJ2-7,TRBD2,TGTGCCAGCAGCTTTTCGCTAGCGGGAGGCGAGCAGTACTTC,CASSFSLAGGEQYF
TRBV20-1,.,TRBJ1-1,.,TGCAGTGCCCCCAAGCGGGTCGGAGCTTTCTTT,CSAPKRVGAFF
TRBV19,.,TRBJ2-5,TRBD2,TGTGCCAGTAGTACGGACGGACTAGCGGGGGATGGGGAGACCCAGTACTTC,CASSTDGLAGDGETQYF
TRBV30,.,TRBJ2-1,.,TGTGCCTGGAGTTTGAGACTAGGGTCCTATGAGCAGTTCTTC,CAWSLRLGSYEQFF
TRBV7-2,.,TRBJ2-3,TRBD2,TGTGCCAGCAGCGACGGGAGGCTTACTAGCACAGATACGCAGTATTTT,CASSDGRLTSTDTQYF
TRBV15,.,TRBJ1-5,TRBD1,TGTGCCACCAGGGGGACAGGTAGCAATCAGCCCCAGCATTTT,CATRGTGSNQPQHF
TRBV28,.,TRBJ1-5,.,TGTGCCAGCACGACAGACCTCAATCAGCCCCAGCATTTT,CASTTDLNQPQHF